The 4 T cell receptor beta chains below come from one sample, sequenced in a study of T cell repertoires in cytomegalovirus infection (dated by TCRdb to 2018 to 2020). Instrument on record: Illumina HiSeq 1500. TCRdb reanalyzed the raw reads on its own, using fastp at Q25 for trimming and MiXCR for clone calling, and kept in-frame beta chains. Entries are consolidated by CDR3 protein sequence, retaining the most common genes and DNA. The sample profile shows 150,000 to 200,000 distinct CDR3 sequences; around 14% of them were found once. Together, the top ten hold approximately 30% of the sample. Material for sequencing was PBMCs. Every receptor here comes from a human donor in good health (CMV status not recorded). Some clones in this sample may be carry-over from other donors' samples.

The CDR3 nucleotides read TGCGCCAGCAGCTCCGAGGGGAACGAGCAGTACTTC. It yields the protein CASSSEGNEQYF. V gene TRBV5-1 combines with J gene TRBJ2-7; D may be TRBD1 or TRBD2 (5 bases each). V was shortened by 3 bases and J by 5 bases, with 9 bases between the two germline ends. The germline gives CDR1 SGHRS, CDR2 YFSETQ. The CDR3 has 12 residues.

The chain recombines TRBV19 with TRBJ1-1; a possible D gene is TRBD1 (6 bases). Deletions cut 6 bases from V and 5 bases from J, with 13 bases between. The CDR3 sequence is 13 residues long. Germline loops: CDR1 LNHDA, CDR2 SQIVND (reference sequence). CDR3 bases: TGTGCCAGTAGCGCAAGGGGGAGAACTGAAGCTTTCTTT. This codes for CASSARGRTEAFF.

This clonotype showed up many times. The V call is TRBV19, the J call TRBJ1-5; 8 bases are a match to TRBD1. CDR1 is LNHDA, CDR2 SQIVND, per germline (reference sequence). Trimming at V came to 4 bases and at J to 10 bases, leaving 12 bases not matched to a gene. CDR3 length equals 15 residues. In DNA form, the CDR3 reads TGTGCCAGTAGTACCTGGACAGGGAATGGGTTACCCCAGCATTTT. It encodes CASSTWTGNGLPQHF.

The chain uses TRBV2 and TRBJ1-1; D gene uncertain. The CDR3 is 13 amino acids. The V and J ends lost 8 bases and 0 bases respectively, with 10 bases between them. Germline values: CDR1 SNHLY, CDR2 FYNNEI. CDR3 bases: TGTGCCAGCCCAAAGGAGGTGAACACTGAAGCTTTCTTT. Protein sequence: CASPKEVNTEAFF.